The clone carrying this T cell receptor beta chain was observed at least ten times. Its specificity is not known. With the library built for alpha chains, this beta chain is off target and its frequency is not meaningful. This sample is drawn from a study of spatial heterogeneity in lung cancer. About the research overall: The average count in raw reads for each unique TCR and UMI combination exceeded nine appearances.

Findings and limits, study-wide: At tumor resection, ubiquitous expanded TCRs were detected in blood more often than later.

On each TCR cDNA molecule, a unique molecular identifier was present. TCRdb re-called the 5' RACE reads through MiXCR, storing one row per CDR3 protein. In the table there are around 8,000 distinct CDR3 sequences, roughly 9.2% of which are singletons. Regarding time point: sample taken at primary tumor resection. In each case, whole RNA from tumor, nontumor lung or frozen PBMC was sequenced unsorted. Donation came from over 60 patients with untreated early-stage non-small cell lung cancer. The V and J ends lost 5 bases and 5 bases, in that order; junction bases with no gene match: 20. The germline V gene has CDR1 MDHEN and CDR2 SYDVKM. The CDR3 consists of 19 residues.

The rearrangement joins TRBV28 to TRBJ2-1; 8 nucleotides align to TRBD2. This clonotype originated in a male donor with early-stage non-small cell lung cancer. The specimen comprised PBMCs, sampled at surgery. The chain's CDR3 is CASSPRGFPRTSHDNEQFF. As DNA, the CDR3 is TGTGCCAGCAGTCCGCGAGGGTTTCCCCGGACTAGCCACGACAATGAGCAGTTCTTC.